This TCR beta chain was sequenced in a study of beta chain features in type 1 diabetes (dated by TCRdb to between 2017 and 2018). With regard to the full study: No differences in mean age, gender distribution, total cell number or subset yield were found between patients and healthy donors. Across all samples, fewer than 110,000,000 sorted cells were examined, and cell number per subset correlated strongly with RNA yield. Regulatory and stem cell-like memory subsets were obtained from only 8 patients and about 8 healthy donors, while naive and central memory subsets were obtained from all 30 or so donors. In the study, recently diagnosed type 1 diabetes patients and matched healthy donors were compared on the TCRB repertoires of their sorted circulating CD4+ T cell subsets.

Details on this clone: The antigen it binds to is not known. There are no base qualities to consult, and no much larger clone falls within one base.

The junction carries 11 bases between V and J, which are trimmed by 2 bases and 10 bases respectively. The CDR3 covers 12 residues, taking in both the cysteine and the phenylalanine. Just the 36-base CDR3 DNA is kept, in frame starting at base 1. The germline V gene specifies SGHTA as CDR1 and FQGTGA as CDR2. A single peripheral blood draw of 90 to 150 mL on average was collected from each donor into heparinised tubes. Naive, central memory, regulatory and stem cell-like memory CD4+ T cells were sorted on a BD FACSAria II using a panel including CD45RO, CCR7, CD25, CD127, CD95 and CD27. All sorted populations exceeded 98% purity. Right away, PBMCs were isolated by Lymphoprep density gradient centrifugation and were stained directly, with no culture step. So that batch effects would be minimized, each experiment stained and sorted samples in pairs, pairing one healthy donor with one patient. All of the isolated RNA was reverse transcribed with the High Capacity cDNA Reverse Transcription Kit, so expressed TCRB transcripts were sequenced. Deep immunoSEQ sequencing was performed on naive, central memory and regulatory T cell samples, with an average of roughly 3.3 million total reads per sample. Sorted cells were lysed in RLT buffer and RNA was extracted with DNase-treated RNeasy Micro or Mini kits, depending on cell number. Each cell subset was processed separately to prevent cross-contamination, with patient and healthy donor samples processed together. TCRB sequences were amplified from cDNA with the immunoSEQ multiplex PCR, producing 87-bp fragments spanning the CDR3 region. Amplicons were sequenced on the Illumina HiSeq platform. Per the original workflow: Synthetic template baselines were used to correct PCR bias computationally, reads within Hamming distance 2 were collapsed together, and singletons that could not be merged were discarded. Reads were aligned against IMGT so that V, D and J genes, CDR3 length and insertions or deletions at six rearrangement sites could be assigned. Within each subset, clonotype counts were normalized to sorted cell number, after which true diversity and Gini coefficients were computed with the tcR R package. The overlap coefficient, calculated on TCRB nucleotide sequences, was used to measure repertoire sharing. Out-of-frame TCRB sequences from naive cells were analyzed as a proxy for the pre-selection repertoire. TCRdb provides this immuneACCESS table in a form limited to in-frame rearrangements. Some clones are lacking; in checked studies, under half of them reflect an unresolved V gene, and why the rest are absent is not known. Clonal size and the V and J genes are those of that table, whereas D and trimming came from the DNA. Counted in this sample were approximately 250,000 clones; about a tenth of them appeared once. The ten largest account for 0.017% of the sample.

What the work shows at the level of the full study, not this receptor alone: Sequencing cDNA rather than genomic DNA could over-represent highly expressing activated cells, although activation and CD3 levels did not differ between groups. In all four CD4+ subsets, TCRB CDR3 length was moderately but significantly shorter in type 1 diabetes patients. Shorter templates might have been favored by PCR, but patient and control samples were amplified and corrected together, so both groups would have been affected equally by any skew. Only small numbers of individuals were included in the HLA sub-analyses, which left unresolved whether HLA type had any influence on TCRB rearrangement. Naive, central memory and regulatory TCRB repertoires appeared more similar among patients than among healthy donors. Patients with type 1 diabetes made fewer insertions and deleted more nucleotides at VDJ recombination sites, implying thymic rearrangement abnormalities.

The specimen was naive CD4+ T cells from blood. The cell subset or site label here, explained by the study, means: true naive CD4+ T cells. The chain is made from TRBV7-3 and TRBJ1-1; the D gene is perhaps TRBD1, on 6 matching bases. The source is a man under 40 with type 1 diabetes. The nucleotide sequence is TGTGCCAGCAGCTTACCCGGGGGGCGAGCTTTCTTT. It is translated as CASSLPGGRAFF.